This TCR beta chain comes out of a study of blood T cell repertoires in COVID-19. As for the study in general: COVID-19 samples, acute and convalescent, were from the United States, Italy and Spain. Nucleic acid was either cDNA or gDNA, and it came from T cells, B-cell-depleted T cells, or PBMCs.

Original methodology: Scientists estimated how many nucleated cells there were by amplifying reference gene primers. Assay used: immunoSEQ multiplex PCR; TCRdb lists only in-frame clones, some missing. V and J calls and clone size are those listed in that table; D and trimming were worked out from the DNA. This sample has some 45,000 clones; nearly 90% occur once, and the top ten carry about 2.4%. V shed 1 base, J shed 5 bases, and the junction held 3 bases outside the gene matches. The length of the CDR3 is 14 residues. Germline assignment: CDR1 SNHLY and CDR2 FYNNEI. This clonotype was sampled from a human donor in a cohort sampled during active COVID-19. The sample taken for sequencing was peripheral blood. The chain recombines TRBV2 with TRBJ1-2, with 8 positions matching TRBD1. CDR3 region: CASSEGGQVYGYTF. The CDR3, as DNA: TGTGCCAGCAGTGAAGGGGGACAGGTGTATGGCTACACCTTC.